Each of the 2 T cell receptor beta chains below was sequenced from the same sample in a study of cytomegalovirus exposure and HLA in healthy donors. It was with 60 Vbeta and 13 Jbeta primers that the PCR ran. Some clones are missing from TCRdb's copy, which holds only in-frame ones; the method was immunoSEQ multiplex PCR. The sample has some 190,000 clones, around 75% seen once. The specimen sequenced was PBMCs. Every receptor here comes from a female donor in good health and CMV-seronegative.

The rearrangement links TRBV7-3 to TRBJ2-3; TRBD2 matches 8 bases. CDR3 length: 14 residues. V lost 3 bases to trimming and J lost 5 bases; unmatched junction nucleotides: 4. The germline V gene encodes CDR1 SGHTA and CDR2 FQGTGA. CDR3 protein: CASSLASGRDTQYF. The DNA for the CDR3 is TGTGCCAGCAGCTTGGCTAGCGGGCGAGATACGCAGTATTTT.

The V call is TRBV10-3, the J call TRBJ1-2, with D unclear. Trimming stripped 0 bases from V and 4 bases from J, with 6 bases between. The CDR3 has 13 residues. Germline V CDR1 and CDR2: ENHRY, SYGVKD. The CDR3 coding sequence is TGTGCCATCAGTGAGTCGTTCGGCTATGGCTACACCTTC. Protein: CAISESFGYGYTF.